The TCR beta chain under discussion was sequenced for a study of OX40 agonist ivuxolimab in advanced cancers. Study-level information: The treatment was a fully human IgG2 OX40 agonist, ivuxolimab. Eligibility admitted prior anti-PD-1, anti-PD-L1 or anti-CTLA-4 therapy; roughly 39% had some. In three patients, partial responses were observed, one with hepatocellular carcinoma and two with cutaneous melanoma.

This CDR3 is built from 15 residues. Trimming shortened V by 2 bases and J by 8 bases, and 17 bases separated the two germline ends. Germline CDR1 SGHRS, CDR2 YFSETQ. The table came from immunoSEQ multiplex PCR; TCRdb's copy has only in-frame clones and leaves some out. The sample consists of about 47,000 clones, approximately 81% of them appearing once. Here the sequenced sample was CD4+ or CD8+ T cells sorted from blood, taken in a trial of the OX40 agonist ivuxolimab. The rearrangement uses TRBV5-1 and TRBJ2-1; the D call may be TRBD1 or TRBD2 (6 bases each). The origin of this receptor is an adult with an advanced solid tumor such as melanoma, head and neck, liver or kidney cancer. CDR3 DNA sequence: TGCGCCAGCAGCTTAATGGGGGGCGATGGCGATGAGCAGTTCTTC. This sequence encodes CASSLMGGDGDEQFF.